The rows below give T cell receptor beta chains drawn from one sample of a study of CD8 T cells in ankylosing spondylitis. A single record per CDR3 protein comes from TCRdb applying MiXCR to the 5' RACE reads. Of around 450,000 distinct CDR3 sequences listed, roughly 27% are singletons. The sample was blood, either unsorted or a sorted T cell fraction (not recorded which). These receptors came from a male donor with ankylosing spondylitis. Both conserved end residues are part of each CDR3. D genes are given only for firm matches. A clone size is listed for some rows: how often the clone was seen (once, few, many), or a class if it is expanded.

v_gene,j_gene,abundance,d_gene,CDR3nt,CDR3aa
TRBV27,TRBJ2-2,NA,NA,TGTGCCTCAACCCGGGCCCCCACCGGGGAGCTGTTTTTT,CASTRAPTGELFF
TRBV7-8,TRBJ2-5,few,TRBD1,TGTGCCAGCAGCTCACGCCCGAACTATTGGACAGGAAAAGAGACCCAGTACTTC,CASSSRPNYWTGKETQYF
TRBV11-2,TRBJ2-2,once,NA,TGTGCCAGCAGCTTGGGACGGACGGACACCGGGGAGCTGTTTTTT,CASSLGRTDTGELFF
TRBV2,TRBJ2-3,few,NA,TGTGCCAGCATGGTTGCCGAGTACGGAGATACGCAGTATTTT,CASMVAEYGDTQYF
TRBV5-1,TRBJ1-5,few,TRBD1,TGCGCCAGCAGCCTCGCTGAGGGAGGGGGCCAGCCCCAGCATTTT,CASSLAEGGGQPQHF
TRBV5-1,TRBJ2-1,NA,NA,TGCGCCAGCAGCCGGGGAGGCGGGCGCCTAGGGGAGCAGTTCTTC,CASSRGGGRLGEQFF
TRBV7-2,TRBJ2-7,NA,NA,TGTGCCAGCAGCTTACCGGAACTTGACGAGCAGTACTTC,CASSLPELDEQYF
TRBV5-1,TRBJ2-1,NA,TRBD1,TGCGCCAGCAGCTTCCAGACGGGACAGGGCGTCTATGAGCAGTTCTTC,CASSFQTGQGVYEQFF
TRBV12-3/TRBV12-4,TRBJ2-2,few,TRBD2,TGTGCCAGCAGTCTGCGGCGGGAGGACACCGGGGAGCTGTTTTTT,CASSLRREDTGELFF
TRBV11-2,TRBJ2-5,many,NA,TGTGCCAGCAGCCCCTTCCCTAGGGCCTCAAAATTACAAGAGACCCAGTACTTC,CASSPFPRASKLQETQYF
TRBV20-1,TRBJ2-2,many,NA,TGCAGTGCTAGATCGGGGCTGGCAACCGGGGAGCTGTTTTTT,CSARSGLATGELFF
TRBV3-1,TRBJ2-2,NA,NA,TGTGCCAGCACCTACGAAAGGGGGGGACAGAACACCGGGGAGCTGTTTTTT,CASTYERGGQNTGELFF
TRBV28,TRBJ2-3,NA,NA,TGTGCCAGCAGTTTACCTGGACAGAACACAGATACGCAGTATTTT,CASSLPGQNTDTQYF
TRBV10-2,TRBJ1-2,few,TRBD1,TGCGCCAGCAGTTACAGGACAGGGCAAAGTGGCTACACCTTC,CASSYRTGQSGYTF
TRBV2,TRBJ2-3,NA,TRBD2,TGTGCCAGCACCGGGACTAGTAACGCAGATACGCAGTATTTT,CASTGTSNADTQYF
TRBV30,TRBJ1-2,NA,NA,TGTGCCTGGACGCGCCCAGGGGTTGATGGCTACACCTTC,CAWTRPGVDGYTF
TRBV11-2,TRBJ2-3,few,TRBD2,TGTGCCAGCAGCTTAGTCGGTAGCGGGAAGGATACGCAGTATTTT,CASSLVGSGKDTQYF
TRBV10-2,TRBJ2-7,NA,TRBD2,TGCGCCAGCAAACACCCCCCGGGGCTAGCGGACCCGAGCAACGAGCAGTACTTC,CASKHPPGLADPSNEQYF
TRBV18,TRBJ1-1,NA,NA,TGTGCCAGCCACCCCGGGCAGAGGGACACTGAAGCTTTCTTT,CASHPGQRDTEAFF
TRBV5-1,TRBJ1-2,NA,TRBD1,TGCGCCAGCAGCCCCGGGGACAGGATTAACTATGGCTACACCTTC,CASSPGDRINYGYTF
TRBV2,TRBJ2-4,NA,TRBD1,TGTGCCAGCAGCGGCCGGGACAGGGAAGTTCAGTACTTC,CASSGRDREVQYF
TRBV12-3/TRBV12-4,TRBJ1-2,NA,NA,TGTGCCAGCAGGAAAGGGGGATCTAACTATGGCTACACCTTC,CASRKGGSNYGYTF
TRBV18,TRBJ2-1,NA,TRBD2,TGTGCCAGCTCGCCGGGAGGGCCCGATGAGCAGCTCTTC,CASSPGGPDEQLF
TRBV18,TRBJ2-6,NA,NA,TGTGCCAGCTCACAATTCCTCAACTCTGGGGCCAACGTCCTGACTTTC,CASSQFLNSGANVLTF
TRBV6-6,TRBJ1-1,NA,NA,TGTGCCAGCCAGCGCAGGGAGGACACTGAAGCTTTCTTT,CASQRREDTEAFF
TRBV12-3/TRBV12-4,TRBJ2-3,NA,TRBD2,TGTGCCAGCAGTTCCTTCTGGGGGGGAAGAGTTGCAGATACGCAGTATTTT,CASSSFWGGRVADTQYF
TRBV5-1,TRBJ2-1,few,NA,TGCGCCAGCAGCCTCCGGGACAACTACAATGAGCAGTTCTTC,CASSLRDNYNEQFF
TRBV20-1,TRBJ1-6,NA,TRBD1,TGCAGTGCTAGAGGGGGACAGGGGTATAATTCACCCCTCCACTTT,CSARGGQGYNSPLHF
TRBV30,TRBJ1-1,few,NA,TGTGCCTGGAGTCGGGGGATGAACACTGAAGCTTTCTTT,CAWSRGMNTEAFF
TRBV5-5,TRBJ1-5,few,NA,TGTGCCAGCAGCTTGGGTTTGAGTTCGGCTGGCAATCAGCCCCAGCATTTT,CASSLGLSSAGNQPQHF
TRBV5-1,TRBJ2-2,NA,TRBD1,TGCGCCAGCAGCTTGGCCGGGACAGAGAGGACCGGGGAGCTGTTTTTT,CASSLAGTERTGELFF
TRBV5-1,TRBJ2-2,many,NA,TGTGCCAGCTCACGAGACAGTAACACCGGGGAGCTGTTTTTT,CASSRDSNTGELFF
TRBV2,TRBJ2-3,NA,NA,TGTGCCTGGCACTGGAGTAGCACAGATACGCAGTATTTT,CAWHWSSTDTQYF
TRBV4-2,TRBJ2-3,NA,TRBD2,TGTGCCAGCAGCCAAGGCCCTAGCGGCAGCTGGCCCACTGGGTATACGCAGTATTTT,CASSQGPSGSWPTGYTQYF
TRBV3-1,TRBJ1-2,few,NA,TGTGCCAGCAGCCAAGAGGTCGGGGCGCGGGACTATGGCTACACCTTC,CASSQEVGARDYGYTF
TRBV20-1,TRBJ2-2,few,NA,TGCAGTGCTAGAGATCTCAACGCCGGGGAGCTGTTTTTT,CSARDLNAGELFF
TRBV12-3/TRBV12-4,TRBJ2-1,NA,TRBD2,TGTGCCAGCAGTTCCGCCGGGACTAGCGGCAATGAGCTGTTCTTC,CASSSAGTSGNELFF
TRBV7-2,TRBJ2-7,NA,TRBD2,TGTGCCAGCAGCACTCGAGTCACTAGCGGAGCCTACGAGCAGTACTTC,CASSTRVTSGAYEQYF
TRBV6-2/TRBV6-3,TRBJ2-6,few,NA,TGTGCCAGCACTGATAGGGATGTTGGGGCCAACGTCCTGACTTTC,CASTDRDVGANVLTF
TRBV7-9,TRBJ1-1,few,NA,TGTGCCAGCAGCTCCAGGGATTTGAACACTGAAGCTTTCTTT,CASSSRDLNTEAFF
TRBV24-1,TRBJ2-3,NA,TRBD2,TGTGCCACCAGTGATACCCCGCAGACTAGCGGGAGGGCGGATACGCAGTATTTT,CATSDTPQTSGRADTQYF
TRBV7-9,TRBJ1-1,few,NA,TGTGCCAGCAGCTTAGACAGTCGAAGGGCTTTCTTT,CASSLDSRRAFF
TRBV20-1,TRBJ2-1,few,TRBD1,TGCAGTGCTAAGGGACAGGGCATTTACAATGAGCAGTTCTTC,CSAKGQGIYNEQFF
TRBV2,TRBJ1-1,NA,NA,TGTGCCAGCAGAGGGAACAGGGTGACTGAAGCTTTCTTT,CASRGNRVTEAFF
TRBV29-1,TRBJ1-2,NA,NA,TGCAGCGTTGTGGGCAACTCAGTCTATGGCTACACCTTC,CSVVGNSVYGYTF